This TCR beta chain was profiled in a study of OX40 agonist ivuxolimab in advanced cancers. In the study overall: Patients were treated with intravenous ivuxolimab, dosed at 0.01 to 10 mg/kg and infused every 2 weeks. Partial responses were recorded for three patients, including one with hepatocellular carcinoma and two with cutaneous melanoma. Patients in dose escalation had liver, melanoma, kidney or head and neck cancers.

In regard to this clone: Its specificity is not known.

Study results and limitations: Low clonal expansion, among the lowest seen, marked partial responders at 0.1-3.0 mg/kg.

Measured with immunoSEQ multiplex PCR; TCRdb has only the in-frame clones, and not every one. Of 66,000 or so clones in the sample, around 82% were seen once. The CDR3 covers 13 residues. CDR1 SGHKS and CDR2 YYEKEE come from the germline V gene (reference sequence). V lost 3 bases, J lost 7 bases, and 8 bases lay in between. The chain carries TRBV5-5 and TRBJ2-6; D possibly corresponds to TRBD1 (6 bases). The receptor was isolated from an adult with an advanced solid tumor such as melanoma, head and neck, liver or kidney cancer. Source: CD4+ or CD8+ T cells sorted from blood, taken in a trial of the OX40 agonist ivuxolimab. The CDR3 here is CASSWTVANVLTF. CDR3 bases: TGTGCCAGCAGCTGGACAGTCGCCAACGTCCTGACTTTC.